This T cell receptor beta chain came from a study of T cell responses to AZD1222 COVID-19 vaccine. Trimming cost V 0 bases and J 1 base, with 11 bases left between them. Germline V gene sequence: CDR1 MGHRA, CDR2 YSYEKL. The CDR3 has 16 amino acids. Produced via immunoSEQ multiplex PCR; TCRdb's table is partial and in-frame only. The sample lists fewer than 130,000 clones, roughly 90% occurring once. The sequence derives from an adult in good health. The rearrangement joins TRBV4-1 to TRBJ2-3, with a tentative D call TRBD1 (6 bases). The starting material was peripheral blood, obtained on day 0 of AZD1222 vaccination. The CDR3 spells CASSQDRAGGTDTQYF. In DNA form, the CDR3 reads TGCGCCAGCAGCCAAGATCGGGCAGGGGGCACAGATACGCAGTATTTT.